This is a list of T cell receptor beta chains from one sample in a study of blood T cell repertoires in COVID-19. TCRdb's copy holds only in-frame clones and misses some; the assay was immunoSEQ multiplex PCR. The sample has about 120,000 clones, 79% seen once. The material sequenced was peripheral blood. Receptors were obtained from a man aged 35 to 55 with active or convalescent COVID-19. The conserved cysteine and the conserved F or W are not part of the CDR3 here. A D gene is named only where the DNA matches it firmly.

NA	TRBV11-2	TRBJ1-3	ASSHGNSGNTIY
TRBD2	TRBV10-3	TRBJ2-7	AISGGSGSYEQY
NA	TRBV5-1	TRBJ2-5	ASSLRQGETQY
NA	TRBV6-5	TRBJ1-1	ASSYFPGHEAF
TRBD1	TRBV5-4	TRBJ2-6	ASSLRTGGSGANVLT
TRBD1	TRBV27	TRBJ2-7	ASSSYRDRGYEQY
NA	TRBV7-9	TRBJ1-2	ASSLGQDPGFGYT
NA	TRBV6-5	TRBJ2-1	ASSRRSSYNEQF
NA	TRBV6-5	TRBJ2-2	ASSYWGGVRAGELF
NA	TRBV6-2/TRBV6-3	TRBJ1-2	ASSYGTQGGIYGYT
NA	TRBV10-3	TRBJ2-3	AIDSGTDTQY
NA	TRBV28	TRBJ2-7	ASRPTGSPYEQY
NA	TRBV29-1	TRBJ1-2	SVDYGGDYYGYT
NA	TRBV2	TRBJ2-2	ASSEAAGIVGELF
NA	TRBV7-9	TRBJ2-2	ASRPTGTSNTGELF
NA	TRBV5-1	TRBJ1-5	ASSLAGSANQPQH
NA	TRBV11-3	TRBJ1-3	ASSGNSGNTIY
NA	TRBV28	TRBJ1-2	ASSLRAQTAGYT